One TCR beta chain is described in this entry. The clone's antigen remains unknown. No qualities accompany the bases; no much larger clone lies one base away. These data belong to a study of CD8+CD57+ T cells in acquired aplastic anemia (dated by TCRdb to 2016 to 2018). Background for the entire study: Extracted DNA from sorted CD4+ and CD8+ cells averaged approximately 3 ug, ranging from roughly 0.2 to 30 ug. Study-wide conclusions, independent of this receptor: Patients and healthy controls showed no significant difference in CD8+ Simpson's diversity (P=0.060). Although roughly 30 CD8+ CDR3 sequences were shared by patients and controls, these sequences appeared highly expressed in patients and within the immunodominant clones of patients.

The study deep-sequenced TCR repertoires of sorted CD4+ and CD8+ blood T cells from severe aplastic anemia patients and healthy subjects. Ficoll-Paque density gradient centrifugation was used to isolate peripheral blood mononuclear cells. CD4+ and CD8+ T cells were sorted by FACS or magnetic beads before DNA extraction. V and J are truncated by 1 base and 6 bases respectively, leaving an intervening sequence of 19 bases. For CDR1 and CDR2, the germline V gene lists SQVTM and ANQGSEA. From the cysteine through the phenylalanine, the CDR3 covers 15 amino acids. The DNA shown is the 45-base CDR3, in frame from base 1. TCR beta VDJ combination and CDR3 sequence profiling used genomic DNA as the template. An Illumina HiSeq 2000 was used for TCR repertoire sequencing. In the paper's pipeline: TRBV/TRBJ rearrangement plots, CDR3 size and DJ length profiles, and Simpson's diversity index were used to assess repertoires. The most abundant DNA sequence in the deep sequencing data was defined as the immunodominant clone. CDR3 amino acid sequences were screened for sharing across subjects and were compared with published repertoires and the VDJdb database. TCRdb reran the public reads through fastp at Q25 and MiXCR, keeping productive beta chains. Rows matching on CDR3 protein sequence are summarized as one entry with the most common DNA and genes. The V and J calls and clone size are TCRdb's, not the authors'. The sample table contains around 180,000 distinct CDR3 sequences; only one count was recorded for over 60% of them. The top ten clonotypes cover roughly 46% of the sample.

What was sequenced was sorted CD4+, CD8+, or CD8+CD57+ T cells (not recorded which) from PBMCs. The sequence links TRBV29-1 to TRBJ2-7; tentative D gene TRBD2, with 5 bases matching. This receptor was identified in a human donor with severe aplastic anemia or a healthy control (not recorded which). The DNA is TGCAGCGTTGAAGGTGGGGAACAAAGCGGCTGCGAGCAGTACTTC. This encodes CSVEGGEQSGCEQYF.